The 9 T cell receptor beta chains below were found in one sample sequenced in a study of blood T cell repertoires in COVID-19 (dated by TCRdb to 2020 to 2021). Library creation used the immunoSEQ multiplex PCR assay. TCRdb re-hosts the immuneACCESS table, in-frame sequences only. Its copies lack some clones; in the studies checked, an unresolved V gene accounts for under half of them, and the cause for the rest is not known. In this sample the table shows 250,000 or so clones, over 75% of which occur a single time. The ten most abundant clones make up about 3.5% of the sample. Specimen: PBMCs or T cells enriched from blood (not recorded which). The receptor source for this set is a woman in her 30s who had been exposed to COVID-19.

This clone appeared a few times. The chain has TRBV20-1 and TRBJ2-5; D remains ambiguous. The CDR3 sequence is 10 residues long. The germline V gene encodes CDR1 DFQATT and CDR2 SNEGSKA (reference sequence). V lost 4 bases to trimming and J lost 3 bases, with 3 bases between them. CDR3 nucleotide sequence: TGCAGTGCTAATAAAGAGACCCAGTACTTC. Amino acid sequence: CSANKETQYF.

The gene calls are TRBV5-3 and TRBJ2-7, with D maybe TRBD1 (6 bases). TRBV5-3 is classed as an ORF, of uncertain function. This CDR3 is 13 amino acids long. The ends were cut back, 7 bases at V and 1 base at J, with 12 bases in the middle. The CDR3 loop reads CARPRTVSYEQYF. CDR3 sequence (DNA): TGTGCCAGACCAAGGACAGTGTCCTACGAGCAGTACTTC.

The chain couples TRBV28 to TRBJ2-4, with D unclear. Germline V CDR1 and CDR2: MDHEN, SYDVKM. This CDR3 is built from 16 residues. V was shortened by 3 bases and J by 2 bases, with 14 bases between the two germline ends. Here the CDR3 DNA reads TGTGCCAGCAGTTTTAGCCTGCCCCCCCCCAAAAACATTCAGTACTTC. Its translation is CASSFSLPPPKNIQYF.

The CDR3, as DNA: TGTGCCATCAGTGATGTACTAGCGGGGTCCAACATTCAGTACTTC. Translation gives CAISDVLAGSNIQYF. V is TRBV10-3 and J is TRBJ2-4, with 10 nucleotides matching TRBD2. The CDR3 has 15 amino acids. Trimming at V came to 3 bases and at J to 7 bases, leaving 6 bases not matched to a gene. The V gene's germline CDR1 is ENHRY and CDR2 SYGVKD.

The genes are TRBV7-9 and TRBJ2-1; TRBD2 aligns across 12 bases. After removal of 3 bases from V and 7 bases from J, the junction contained 7 bases not matched to a gene. The V gene's germline CDR1 is SEHNR and CDR2 FQNEAQ (reference sequence). The CDR3 is 16 amino acids. This chain's CDR3 is CASSLRLAGVNNEQFF. The CDR3 DNA reads as TGTGCCAGCAGCTTGAGACTAGCGGGAGTGAATAATGAGCAGTTCTTC.

The chain uses TRBV19 and TRBJ1-1; D not certain. The germline V gene has CDR1 LNHDA and CDR2 SQIVND (reference sequence). This CDR3 spans 12 amino acids. V was pared by 6 bases and J by 1 base, with 6 bases between. CDR3 in DNA: TGTGCCAGTAGACATGGGAACACTGAAGCTTTCTTT. This translates into CASRHGNTEAFF.

This chain joins TRBV19 and TRBJ1-2; 11 bases align to TRBD1. CDR3 length: 14 residues. The J segment lost 3 bases and the V segment lost 4 bases, leaving 1 base of the junction unmatched. Germline V gives CDR1 LNHDA, CDR2 SQIVND (reference sequence). This CDR3 is CASSRTGGDYGYTF. The CDR3 region has the DNA TGTGCCAGTAGTAGGACAGGGGGCGACTATGGCTACACCTTC.

This rearrangement joins TRBV5-8 to TRBJ1-2, with D maybe TRBD1 (6 bases). With 1 base removed from V and 0 bases from J, the gap between germline ends came to 10 bases. CDR3 length: 15 residues. Per the germline V gene, CDR1 is SGHTS and CDR2 is YDEGEE. The DNA for the CDR3 is TGTGCCAGCAGCTTGAGGGGGTTAGCTAACTATGGCTACACCTTC. Translation: CASSLRGLANYGYTF. Drawing the rest from reference TRBV5-8 and TRBJ1-2, the complete variable domain is EAGVTQSPTHLIKTRGQQATLRCSPISGHTSVYWYQQALGLGLQFLLWYDEGEERNRGNFPPRFSGRQFPNYSSELNVNALELEDSALYLCASSLRGLANYGYTFGSGTRLTVV.

The chain uses TRBV6-1 and TRBJ2-3, with D perhaps matching TRBD2 (5 bases). Germline values: CDR1 MNHNS, CDR2 SASEGT. V was clipped by 3 bases and J by 1 base, with 14 bases between them. This CDR3 spans 16 amino acids. The CDR3 here is CASSDGKGLGTDTQYF. The CDR3 nucleotides are TGTGCCAGCAGTGACGGGAAGGGTCTTGGCACAGATACGCAGTATTTT.